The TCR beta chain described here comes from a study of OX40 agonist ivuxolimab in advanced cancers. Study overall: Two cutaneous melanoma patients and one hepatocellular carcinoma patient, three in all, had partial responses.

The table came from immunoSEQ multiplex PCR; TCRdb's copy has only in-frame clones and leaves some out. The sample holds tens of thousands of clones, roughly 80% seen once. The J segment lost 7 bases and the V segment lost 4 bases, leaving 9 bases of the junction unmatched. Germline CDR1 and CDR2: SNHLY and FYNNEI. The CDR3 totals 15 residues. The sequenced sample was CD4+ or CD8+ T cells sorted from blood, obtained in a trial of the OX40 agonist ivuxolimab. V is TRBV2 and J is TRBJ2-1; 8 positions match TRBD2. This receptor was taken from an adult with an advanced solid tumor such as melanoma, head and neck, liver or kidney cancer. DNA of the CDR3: TGTGCCAGCAGTGCTCCCGGGACTAGATCAAATGAGCAGTTCTTC. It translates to CASSAPGTRSNEQFF.